These 31 T cell receptor beta chains share one sample of origin, sequenced in a study of T-cell memory formation after mild COVID-19. TCRdb used MiXCR to reprocess the 5' RACE reads, holding one entry per CDR3 protein. The data hold approximately 290,000 distinct CDR3 sequences, with around a sixth observed a single time. The material sequenced was PBMCs or a T cell subset sorted from them (not recorded which). The receptors originated from a young man who had mild COVID-19 (a few samples of this study predate the infection). Cell type and time point are not known.

This clonotype has more than one count but fewer than ten. The gene calls are TRBV4-3 and TRBJ2-3; tentatively, D is TRBD2 (5 bases). V dropped 1 base and J dropped 10 bases, with 18 bases sitting between them. CDR1 is LGHNA, CDR2 YSLEER, per germline. The CDR3 is 15 residues long. CDR3 sequence (DNA): TGCGCCAGCAGCCAAGTAACCCCCCGGGGTTATCCGCAGTATTTT. This gives the protein CASSQVTPRGYPQYF.

This clonotype was observed a few times. V gene TRBV28 combines with J gene TRBJ2-7; 7 nucleotides align to TRBD1. There are 14 residues in the CDR3. CDR1 and CDR2 from the germline V gene are MDHEN and SYDVKM. Trimming took 6 bases from V and 2 from J; bases not matched to a gene: 7. DNA of the CDR3: TGTGCCAGCAGAACACGACAGGGTCCCTACGAGCAGTACTTC. Residues: CASRTRQGPYEQYF.

This clonotype turned up a few times. The chain recombines TRBV4-3 with TRBJ2-3; a weak D match, TRBD2 (5 bases). CDR3 length equals 16 residues. CDR1 and CDR2 from the germline V gene are LGHNA and YSLEER. Trimming pared 0 bases from V and 1 base from J, leaving 11 bases between. CDR3 residues: CASSQDGKGGTDTQYF. CDR3 coding DNA: TGCGCCAGCAGCCAAGATGGGAAGGGAGGCACAGATACGCAGTATTTT.

The gene calls are TRBV20-1 and TRBJ2-3; D is possibly TRBD2 (6 bases). Trimming pared 6 bases from V and 2 bases from J, leaving 12 bases between. CDR3 size: 13 residues. Germline values: CDR1 DFQATT, CDR2 SNEGSKA (reference sequence). In nucleotides, the CDR3 is TGCAGTGCCGGGACTGGCAACACAGATACGCAGTATTTT. Encoded protein: CSAGTGNTDTQYF.

This chain connects TRBV18 to TRBJ1-3; no clear D gene. Germline V gene data show CDR1 as KGHSH and CDR2 as LQKENI. V lost 3 bases and J lost 2, with 11 bases in between. The CDR3 runs 15 residues. The DNA for the CDR3 is TGTGCCAGCTCACCGGTTACCGGGACTGGAAACACCATATATTTT. Translated: CASSPVTGTGNTIYF.

This CDR3 reads CASSYLQSRGSPRHGYTF. The DNA for the CDR3 is TGTGCCAGCAGTTACTTGCAGTCTCGGGGCTCCCCGCGGCACGGCTACACCTTC. The chain is built from TRBV6-5 and TRBJ1-2, with D possibly TRBD1 on 5 matching bases. From germline, CDR1 is MNHEY and CDR2 SVGAGI. The CDR3 sequence is 18 residues long. V was cut by 1 base and J by 8 bases, with 26 bases left in between.

As DNA, the CDR3 is TGCGCCAGCAGCCAAGACGGGCCAGATACGCAGTATTTT. As protein: CASSQDGPDTQYF. J is TRBJ2-3 and V is TRBV4-3; D not certain. CDR3 size: 13 residues. With 0 bases removed from V and 4 bases from J, the gap between germline ends came to 5 bases. Germline CDR1 LGHNA, CDR2 YSLEER.

There are many counts of this clonotype. The chain carries TRBV20-1 and TRBJ2-7; 9 nucleotides match TRBD2. This CDR3 is 14 amino acids long. Germline V CDR1 and CDR2: DFQATT, SNEGSKA (reference sequence). Unmatched junction bases numbered 9, after V lost 2 bases and J lost 7 bases. CDR3 nucleotide sequence: TGCAGTGCTAGACTAGCGGGGCCCCCGGGGGAGCAGTACTTC. It codes for CSARLAGPPGEQYF.

V usage is TRBV20-1 and J usage is TRBJ2-5; D remains unclear. This CDR3 contains 13 residues. Deletions cut 6 bases from V and 3 bases from J, with 14 bases between. CDR1 is DFQATT, CDR2 SNEGSKA, per germline (reference sequence). The CDR3 region has the DNA TGCAGTGCCCCCCTATCAAGGGAAGAGACCCAGTACTTC. Amino acids: CSAPLSREETQYF.

This clonotype was seen a few times. The chain combines TRBV5-1 with TRBJ2-1, with 9 bases matching TRBD1. From germline, CDR1 is SGHRS and CDR2 YFSETQ. The CDR3 consists of 15 residues. V dropped 4 bases and J dropped 6; count of bases not matched to a gene: 8. The CDR3 nucleotides read TGCGCCAGCAGCCGGGACAGGGTTACTGGCAATGAGCAGTTCTTC. It encodes CASSRDRVTGNEQFF.

There are a few counts of this clonotype. V gene TRBV20-1 combines with J gene TRBJ1-1; D call uncertain. The CDR3 extends over 12 amino acids. CDR1 is DFQATT and CDR2 is SNEGSKA in the germline V gene (reference sequence). V was cut by 7 bases and J by 0 bases, with 9 bases left in between. The CDR3, as DNA: TGCAGTGTATACCCCTTGAACACTGAAGCTTTCTTT. Amino acids: CSVYPLNTEAFF.

This clonotype occurred a few times. The chain joins TRBV7-3 to TRBJ1-1; D call uncertain. The V gene's germline CDR1 is SGHTA and CDR2 FQGTGA. This CDR3 has 13 amino acids. Trimming stripped 2 bases from V and 3 bases from J, with 7 bases between. CDR3 DNA sequence: TGTGCCAGCAGCTTATTTCAGTACACTGAAGCTTTCTTT. As protein: CASSLFQYTEAFF.

V usage is TRBV5-1 and J usage is TRBJ2-2; 10 positions match TRBD1. The CDR3 is made up of 15 amino acids. Germline V CDR1 and CDR2: SGHRS, YFSETQ. The J segment lost 5 bases and the V segment lost 4 bases, leaving 5 bases of the junction unmatched. Here the CDR3 reads CASSGGQGMTGELFF. CDR3 DNA sequence: TGCGCCAGCAGCGGGGGACAGGGGATGACCGGGGAGCTGTTTTTT.

CDR3 in DNA: TGTGCCAGCAGTCACCAAAACACCGGGGAGCTGTTTTTT. As protein: CASSHQNTGELFF. This sequence joins TRBV6-6 and TRBJ2-2, with unresolved D. The CDR3 totals 13 residues. V lost 5 bases and J lost 2, with 6 bases in between. Germline V gives CDR1 MNHNY, CDR2 SVGAGI (reference sequence).

The gene calls are TRBV9 and TRBJ1-1; D unclear. V lost 5 bases, J lost 3 bases, and 14 bases lay in between. This CDR3 comprises 14 residues. Germline CDR1 and CDR2: SGDLS and YYNGEE. CDR3 sequence: CASSSRWEDTEAFF. The CDR3 DNA reads as TGTGCCAGCAGTTCTCGCTGGGAGGACACTGAAGCTTTCTTT.

This clonotype was detected only a few times. The chain employs TRBV6-2 or TRBV6-3 and TRBJ2-1; 13 positions agree with TRBD2. This CDR3 region has 14 residues. Germline CDR1 MNHEY, CDR2 SVGEGT. V was pared by 6 bases and J by 8 bases, with 4 bases of the junction left unmatched. The CDR3 nucleotides are TGTGCCAGCAGAGGGGGACTAGCGGGGTATGAGCAGTTCTTC. Translating gives CASRGGLAGYEQFF.

Many counts were recorded for this clonotype. In nucleotides, the CDR3 is TGTGCCATCTCAAGGGGGACAGGGGGCGGGAATGAGCAGTTCTTC. Translating it yields CAISRGTGGGNEQFF. V and J are TRBV6-6 and TRBJ2-1; 12 nucleotides match TRBD1. The V segment lost 10 bases and the J segment 7 bases; nucleotides outside the gene matches: 11. CDR1 is MNHNY, CDR2 SVGAGI, per germline (reference sequence). The CDR3 has 15 amino acids.

This clonotype has just a few counts. The chain uses TRBV27 and TRBJ2-3, with 16 bases that match TRBD2. Germline V gene sequence: CDR1 MNHEY, CDR2 SMNVEV (reference sequence). This CDR3 comprises 14 residues. The junction had 3 bases not matched to a gene; V was cut back by 8 bases and J by 7 bases. The DNA for the CDR3 is TGTGCCAGCGCGGGACTAGCGGGGGGGAATACGCAGTATTTT. Protein: CASAGLAGGNTQYF.

The gene calls are TRBV3-1 and TRBJ1-1, with D hard to call. Trimming removed 5 bases at V and 8 bases at J, with 18 bases between. CDR1 LGHDT and CDR2 YNNKEL come from the germline V gene (reference sequence). This CDR3 contains 14 residues. In nucleotides, the CDR3 is TGTGCCAGCAGCGATGGACGGAGACTTAAGGAAGCTTTCTTT. It translates to CASSDGRRLKEAFF.

The chain carries TRBV7-6 and TRBJ2-3; the D gene is possibly TRBD2 (6 bases). CDR3 size: 15 residues. Per the germline V gene, CDR1 is SGHVS and CDR2 is FNYEAQ. The V gene lost 2 bases and the J gene lost 4 bases, with 13 bases spanning the gap. The CDR3 sequence is CASSLMAGRADTQYF. The CDR3 region has the DNA TGTGCCAGCAGCTTAATGGCGGGGCGGGCAGATACGCAGTATTTT. Drawing the rest from reference TRBV7-6 and TRBJ2-3, the complete variable domain is GAGVSQSPRYKVTKRGQDVALRCDPISGHVSLYWYRQALGQGPEFLTYFNYEAQQDKSGLPNDRFSAERPEGSISTLTIQRTEQRDSAMYRCASSLMAGRADTQYFGPGTRLTVL.

The V gene is TRBV11-2, the J gene TRBJ2-1; 7 bases map to TRBD1. Trimming took 1 base from V and 5 from J; bases not matched to a gene: 5. The CDR3 spans 15 residues. Germline CDR1 is SGHAT and CDR2 is FQNNGV. In DNA form, the CDR3 reads TGTGCCAGCAGCTTAGCCCCGACAGGGAACAATGAGCAGTTCTTC. Its translation: CASSLAPTGNNEQFF.

The chain links TRBV2 to TRBJ2-1; 12 bases match TRBD2. V shed 5 bases and J 9 bases; nucleotides not matched to a gene: 8. This CDR3 is built from 15 residues. Germline V gene data show CDR1 as SNHLY and CDR2 as FYNNEI. Here the CDR3 reads CASSPWTSGAGEQFF. The CDR3 DNA reads as TGTGCCAGCAGTCCTTGGACTAGCGGGGCCGGTGAGCAGTTCTTC. Variable domain in full (rest from reference TRBV2 and TRBJ2-1): EPEVTQTPSHQVTQMGQEVILRCVPISNHLYFYWYRQILGQKVEFLVSFYNNEISEKSEIFDDQFSVERPDGSNFTLKIRSTKLEDSAMYFCASSPWTSGAGEQFFGPGTRLTVL.

This clonotype has a handful of counts. The chain combines TRBV3-1 with TRBJ2-5; D is unclear. Germline V lookup: CDR1 LGHDT, CDR2 YNNKEL (reference sequence). The CDR3 spans 15 residues. The V and J ends lost 0 bases and 1 base respectively, with 9 bases between them. CDR3 sequence: CASSQELVGQETQYF. The DNA of the CDR3 is TGTGCCAGCAGCCAAGAACTTGTCGGCCAAGAGACCCAGTACTTC.

This rearrangement joins TRBV7-8 to TRBJ2-3, with 9 bases matching TRBD2. Trimming at V came to 4 bases and at J to 5 bases, leaving 7 bases not matched to a gene. CDR3 length: 15 amino acids. Germline CDR1 is SGHVS and CDR2 is FQNEAQ. CDR3 sequence (DNA): TGTGCCAGCAGCTCCCGGACTAGCGATCGAGATACGCAGTATTTT. The encoded protein is CASSSRTSDRDTQYF.

This chain uses TRBV20-1 with TRBJ1-1; D unresolved. CDR1 and CDR2 from the germline V gene are DFQATT and SNEGSKA (reference sequence). Trimming removed 3 bases from V and 4 bases from J, with 12 bases in between. The CDR3 totals 13 residues. This CDR3 reads CSARVATGTEAFF. The CDR3 DNA sequence: TGCAGTGCTAGGGTTGCAACGGGCACTGAAGCTTTCTTT.

In its sample, this clonotype was seen a few times. The rearrangement links TRBV18 to TRBJ2-7; TRBD1 aligns across 9 bases. The CDR3 sequence is 16 residues long. The germline V gene has CDR1 KGHSH and CDR2 LQKENI. V was pared by 3 bases and J by 3 bases, with 9 bases of the junction left unmatched. The CDR3 nucleotides are TGTGCCAGCTCACCCGCCTACGGACAGGGGTTCTACGAGCAGTACGTC. This translates into CASSPAYGQGFYEQYV.

The chain recombines TRBV11-3 with TRBJ2-1; perhaps TRBD2 as D (7 bases). Germline V lookup: CDR1 SGHNT, CDR2 YENEEA. The V end was cut by 0 bases, the J end by 8 bases, with 14 bases between. CDR3 size: 15 residues. The CDR3 DNA sequence: TGTGCCAGCAGCTTAGAGGGGAGGGGACACGATGAGCAGTTCTTC. Its translation: CASSLEGRGHDEQFF.

V and J are TRBV6-2 or TRBV6-3 and TRBJ2-5, with TRBD1 matching 9 bases. Germline CDR1 and CDR2: MNHEY and SVGEGT. V lost 6 bases to trimming and J lost 10 bases; unmatched junction nucleotides: 15. CDR3 size: 15 residues. CDR3 sequence: CASRRRDRDLGDQYF. CDR3 DNA: TGTGCCAGCAGACGCAGGGACAGGGACCTGGGGGACCAGTACTTC.

The chain joins TRBV5-1 to TRBJ2-2, with 9 bases fitting TRBD1. Per the germline V gene, CDR1 is SGHRS and CDR2 is YFSETQ. J lost 6 bases, V lost 3 bases, and 6 bases had no gene match. This CDR3 region has 15 residues. Here the CDR3 DNA reads TGCGCCAGCAGCTCCCGGACAGGGGCTCCCGGGGAGCTGTTTTTT. This translates into CASSSRTGAPGELFF. Drawing the rest from reference TRBV5-1 and TRBJ2-2, the complete variable domain is KAGVTQTPRYLIKTRGQQVTLSCSPISGHRSVSWYQQTPGQGLQFLFEYFSETQRNKGNFPGRFSGRQFSNSRSEMNVSTLELGDSALYLCASSSRTGAPGELFFGEGSRLTVL.

There are many counts of this clonotype. The J gene is TRBJ1-5, the V gene TRBV7-8; D is ambiguous. The V gene lost 5 bases and the J gene lost 7 bases, with 15 bases spanning the gap. Germline CDR1 reads SGHVS; CDR2 reads FQNEAQ. CDR3 length equals 14 residues. The CDR3 loop is CASSLTGNSQPQHF. DNA for the CDR3: TGTGCCAGCAGCCTTACCGGGAACTCCCAGCCCCAGCATTTT.

The CDR3 region is CASSAGLGGYYEQYF. The CDR3, as DNA: TGTGCCAGCAGTGCTGGGTTAGGGGGATACTACGAGCAGTACTTC. The V gene is TRBV9, the J gene TRBJ2-7, with D possibly being TRBD1 (6 bases). V was shortened by 5 bases and J by 3 bases, with 18 bases between the two germline ends. The CDR3 is made up of 15 amino acids. Germline V gene sequence: CDR1 SGDLS, CDR2 YYNGEE.